The 12 T cell receptor beta chains listed next were all sequenced from one sample in a study of T-cell memory formation after mild COVID-19. Using its own MiXCR run on the 5' RACE reads, TCRdb lists one record per CDR3 protein. The table lists 140,000 or so distinct CDR3 sequences, approximately 6% of them singletons. The sample consisted of PBMCs or a T cell subset sorted from them (not recorded which). The source is an adult woman who had mild COVID-19 (a few samples of this study predate the infection). Cell type and time point are not known.

This clonotype has ten or more counts. The chain joins TRBV24-1 to TRBJ2-1; 10 bases align to TRBD2. The V segment lost 3 bases and the J segment 7 bases; nucleotides outside the gene matches: 8. This CDR3 region has 16 residues. Per germline, CDR1 KGHDR and CDR2 SFDVKD. Written as DNA, the CDR3 is TGTGCCACCAGTGATCGAAGCGGGGGGGTCTTTAATGAGCAGTTCTTC. This gives the protein CATSDRSGGVFNEQFF.

The chain uses TRBV20-1 and TRBJ2-5; D call uncertain. V lost 3 bases to trimming and J lost 0 bases, with 8 bases between them. Germline V lookup: CDR1 DFQATT, CDR2 SNEGSKA (reference sequence). This CDR3 region has 13 residues. CDR3 region: CSASSPNQETQYF. The DNA for the CDR3 is TGCAGTGCTAGTAGCCCGAACCAAGAGACCCAGTACTTC.

V gene TRBV12-3 or TRBV12-4 combines with J gene TRBJ1-1; TRBD1 is a possible D gene (6 bases). The length of the CDR3 is 16 residues. Trimming removed 7 bases from V and 1 base from J, with 19 bases in between. CDR3 in amino acids: CASTTPPGHKNTEAFF. Written as DNA, the CDR3 is TGTGCCAGCACTACCCCCCCGGGACACAAGAACACTGAAGCTTTCTTT.

A few counts support this clonotype. V and J are TRBV11-2 and TRBJ2-7; D possibly uses TRBD1 or TRBD2 (5 bases each). The CDR3 is made up of 14 amino acids. Trimming pared 1 base from V and 4 bases from J, leaving 11 bases between. The germline CDR1 and CDR2 sequences are SGHAT and FQNNGV. The CDR3 protein is CASSLVNRTYEQYF. CDR3 bases: TGTGCCAGCAGCTTAGTGAACAGGACTTACGAGCAGTACTTC.

This clonotype was counted ten times or more. CDR3 residues: CASSLAGGIGETQYF. CDR3 DNA: TGCGCCAGCAGCTTGGCCGGGGGAATCGGAGAGACCCAGTACTTC. This chain links TRBV5-1 with TRBJ2-5; tentatively, D is TRBD2 (6 bases). The CDR3 runs to 15 residues. Trimming removed 0 bases at V and 4 bases at J, with 13 bases between. Germline CDR1 SGHRS, CDR2 YFSETQ.

Ten or more counts support this clonotype. The genes are TRBV20-1 and TRBJ1-6; D call uncertain. V was trimmed by 0 bases and J by 11 bases, leaving 23 bases between them. Germline loops: CDR1 DFQATT, CDR2 SNEGSKA (reference sequence). This CDR3 comprises 17 residues. CDR3 loop: CSARDVFGVPSSAPLHF. The CDR3, as DNA: TGCAGTGCTAGAGATGTATTCGGGGTACCCTCCTCGGCACCCCTCCACTTT.

This clonotype has more than one count but fewer than ten. V and J are TRBV5-1 and TRBJ2-7, with 8 positions matching TRBD2. Germline V gene data show CDR1 as SGHRS and CDR2 as YFSETQ. The CDR3 runs to 16 residues. Losses at the gene ends were 6 bases for V and 4 bases for J; bases not matched to a gene: 15. The CDR3 DNA follows: TGCGCCAGCACCACCCGGGGGGGGACGGGATCTTACGAGCAGTACTTC. Translation gives CASTTRGGTGSYEQYF. Full variable domain (missing parts from reference TRBV5-1 and TRBJ2-7): KAGVTQTPRYLIKTRGQQVTLSCSPISGHRSVSWYQQTPGQGLQFLFEYFSETQRNKGNFPGRFSGRQFSNSRSEMNVSTLELGDSALYLCASTTRGGTGSYEQYFGPGTRLTVT.

This clonotype was seen many times. This chain joins TRBV7-9 and TRBJ2-7, with D unresolved. V was pared by 5 bases and J by 3 bases, with 14 bases between. The V gene's germline CDR1 is SEHNR and CDR2 FQNEAQ (reference sequence). The CDR3 sequence is 14 residues long. CDR3 DNA: TGTGCCAGCAGCACGACCGACGGCCACTACGAGCAGTACTTC. Encoded protein: CASSTTDGHYEQYF. The full variable domain, its missing parts supplied by reference TRBV7-9 and TRBJ2-7, is DTGVSQNPRHKITKRGQNVTFRCDPISEHNRLYWYRQTLGQGPEFLTYFQNEAQLEKSRLLSDRFSAERPKGSFSTLEIQRTEQGDSAMYLCASSTTDGHYEQYFGPGTRLTVT.

The chain couples TRBV10-3 to TRBJ2-7; 8 nucleotides agree with TRBD2. Germline values: CDR1 ENHRY, CDR2 SYGVKD. The ends lost 5 bases at V and 3 bases at J; junction bases unmatched: 6. This CDR3 region has 14 residues. The CDR3 region has the DNA TGTGCCATCAGTTCGACTAGCGCTCACTACGAGCAGTACTTC. Translated, it gives CAISSTSAHYEQYF.

This clonotype occurred many times. The CDR3 DNA is TGTGCCAGCAGCAACTCCCTCGGGGGCTACACCTTC. Protein product: CASSNSLGGYTF. The chain uses TRBV12-3 or TRBV12-4 and TRBJ1-2, with unresolved D. Trimming pared 6 bases from V and 8 bases from J, leaving 13 bases between. CDR3 length equals 12 residues.

The V gene is TRBV7-6, the J gene TRBJ1-2, with D possibly matching TRBD1 (6 bases). V was shortened by 5 bases and J by 3 bases, with 10 bases between the two germline ends. Germline CDR1 and CDR2: SGHVS and FNYEAQ. The CDR3 has 13 residues. The CDR3 here is CASSRDNYYGYTF. The CDR3, as DNA: TGTGCCAGCAGCCGGGACAACTACTATGGCTACACCTTC. Supplemented by reference TRBV7-6 and TRBJ1-2, the full variable domain reads GAGVSQSPRYKVTKRGQDVALRCDPISGHVSLYWYRQALGQGPEFLTYFNYEAQQDKSGLPNDRFSAERPEGSISTLTIQRTEQRDSAMYRCASSRDNYYGYTFGSGTRLTVV.

This clonotype was seen a few times. The chain combines TRBV5-5 with TRBJ2-5; D not certain. V dropped 4 bases and J dropped 2 bases, with 9 bases sitting between them. Germline loops: CDR1 SGHKS, CDR2 YYEKEE (reference sequence). This CDR3 spans 13 amino acids. The chain's CDR3 is CASSKRRQETQYF. The CDR3 nucleotides are TGTGCCAGCAGCAAGAGAAGACAAGAGACCCAGTACTTC.